This T cell receptor beta chain was sequenced in a study of T cells expressing NK-cell markers. Study context: Sequencing of TCR beta repertoires drew on sorted CD3+CD56+NKG2C+, CD3+CD56+NKG2C- and CD3+CD56-NKG2C+ T cells.

Reanalyzing the 5' RACE reads, TCRdb keeps one entry per CDR3 protein, without DNA. This table lists 150,000 to 180,000 distinct CDR3 sequences. The CDR3 contains 13 residues. CDR1 and CDR2 (germline): SGHTA, FQGNSA. Sequenced sample: blood T cells: a sorted CD56 or NKG2C T cell subset, CD4+ or CD8+ T cells, or bulk PBMC T cells (not recorded which). J is TRBJ2-3 and V is TRBV7-2. The source is a woman between 50 and 59 years old in good health. Here the CDR3 reads CASKLRLADTQYF.